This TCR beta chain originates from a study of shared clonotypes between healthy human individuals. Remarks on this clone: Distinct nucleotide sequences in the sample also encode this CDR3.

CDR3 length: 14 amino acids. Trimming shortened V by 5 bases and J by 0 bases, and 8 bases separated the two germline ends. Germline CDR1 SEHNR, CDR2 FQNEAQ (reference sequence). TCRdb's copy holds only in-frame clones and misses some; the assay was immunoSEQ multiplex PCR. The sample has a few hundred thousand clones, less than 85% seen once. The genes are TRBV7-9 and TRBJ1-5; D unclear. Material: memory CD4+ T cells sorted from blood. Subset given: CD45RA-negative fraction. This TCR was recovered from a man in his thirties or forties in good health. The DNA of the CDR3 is TGTGCCAGCAGCCTGGGGAATAGCAATCAGCCCCAGCATTTT. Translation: CASSLGNSNQPQHF.